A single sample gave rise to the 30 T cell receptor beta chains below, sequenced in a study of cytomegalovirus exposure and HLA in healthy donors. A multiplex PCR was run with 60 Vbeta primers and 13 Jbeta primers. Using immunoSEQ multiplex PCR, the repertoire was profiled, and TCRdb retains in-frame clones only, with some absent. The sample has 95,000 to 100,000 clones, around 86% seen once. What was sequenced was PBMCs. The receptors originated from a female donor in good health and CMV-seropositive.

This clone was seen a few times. As DNA, the CDR3 is TGTGCCAGCAGTCGACCTCTGGCGACACCGGGAAACACCATATATTTT. Its translation is CASSRPLATPGNTIYF. The J gene is TRBJ1-3, the V gene TRBV2; D not certain. This CDR3 region has 16 residues. V lost 5 bases and J 4 bases, leaving 18 bases between the germline ends. Germline V CDR1 and CDR2: SNHLY, FYNNEI.

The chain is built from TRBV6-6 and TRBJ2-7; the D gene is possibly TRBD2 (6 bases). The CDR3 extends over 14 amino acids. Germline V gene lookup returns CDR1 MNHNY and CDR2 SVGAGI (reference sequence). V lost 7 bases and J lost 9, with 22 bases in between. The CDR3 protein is CASTPSGETWGQYF. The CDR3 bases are TGTGCCAGCACCCCATCGGGGGAGACCTGGGGGCAGTACTTC.

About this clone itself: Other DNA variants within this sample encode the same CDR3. The CDR3 DNA sequence: TGTGCCAGCAGTGAGGAAGGTGACTACTATCAGACCCAGTACTTC. This translates into CASSEEGDYYQTQYF. This rearrangement joins TRBV6-1 to TRBJ2-5; TRBD2 might be the D (5 bases). The CDR3 is 15 residues long. Germline CDR1 and CDR2: MNHNS and SASEGT. Deletions cut 3 bases from V and 6 bases from J, with 17 bases between.

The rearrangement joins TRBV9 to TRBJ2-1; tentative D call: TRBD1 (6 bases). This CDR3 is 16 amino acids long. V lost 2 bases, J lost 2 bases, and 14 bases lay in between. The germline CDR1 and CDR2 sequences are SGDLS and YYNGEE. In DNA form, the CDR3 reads TGTGCCAGCAGCGTTGGGGGCTCTAGTACCTACAATGAGCAGTTCTTC. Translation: CASSVGGSSTYNEQFF.

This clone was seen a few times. CDR3 sequence reads: CASTLIVVERELFF. In DNA, the CDR3 is TGCGCCAGCACTTTAATTGTGGTAGAGCGGGAGCTGTTTTTT. The rearrangement uses TRBV10-1 and TRBJ2-2, with D uncertain. Germline V gene lookup returns CDR1 WNHNN and CDR2 SYGVQD (reference sequence). The CDR3 has 14 amino acids. The V end was cut by 7 bases, the J end by 9 bases, with 18 bases between.

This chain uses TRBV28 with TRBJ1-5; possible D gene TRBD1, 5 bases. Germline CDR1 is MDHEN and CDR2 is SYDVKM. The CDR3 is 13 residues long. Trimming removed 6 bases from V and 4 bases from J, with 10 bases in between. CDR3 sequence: CASRGTDNQPQHF. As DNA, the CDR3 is TGTGCCAGCAGGGGGACTGATAATCAGCCCCAGCATTTT.

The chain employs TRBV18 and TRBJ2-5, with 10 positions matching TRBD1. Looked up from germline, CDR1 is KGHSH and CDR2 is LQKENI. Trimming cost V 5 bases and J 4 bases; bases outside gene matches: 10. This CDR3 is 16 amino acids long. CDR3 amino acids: CASSTTGGSLGETQYF. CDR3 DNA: TGTGCCAGCTCAACGACAGGGGGCAGTTTAGGAGAGACCCAGTACTTC.

In nucleotides, the CDR3 is TGTGCCAGCAGCCTCACGAACAGGATGCCGGAAGCTTTCTTT. It translates to CASSLTNRMPEAFF. The chain joins TRBV11-2 to TRBJ1-1, with TRBD1 as a possible D gene (5 bases). CDR3 length: 14 residues. Trimming removed 5 bases from V and 8 bases from J, with 18 bases in between. Germline values: CDR1 SGHAT, CDR2 FQNNGV.

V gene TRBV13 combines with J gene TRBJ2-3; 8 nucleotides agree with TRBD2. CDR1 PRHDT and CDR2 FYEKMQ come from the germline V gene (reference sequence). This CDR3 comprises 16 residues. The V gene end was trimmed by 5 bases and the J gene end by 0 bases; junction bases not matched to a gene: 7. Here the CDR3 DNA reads TGTGCCAGCAGCACCCCCGGGGGGGAGAGCACAGATACGCAGTATTTT. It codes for CASSTPGGESTDTQYF.

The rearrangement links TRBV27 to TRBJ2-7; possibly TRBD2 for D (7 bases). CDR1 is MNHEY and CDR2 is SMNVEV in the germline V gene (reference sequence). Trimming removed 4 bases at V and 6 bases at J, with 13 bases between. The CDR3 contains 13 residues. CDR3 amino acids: CASSSPGGREQYF. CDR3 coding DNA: TGTGCCAGCAGTTCCCCCGGGGGGCGCGAGCAGTACTTC.

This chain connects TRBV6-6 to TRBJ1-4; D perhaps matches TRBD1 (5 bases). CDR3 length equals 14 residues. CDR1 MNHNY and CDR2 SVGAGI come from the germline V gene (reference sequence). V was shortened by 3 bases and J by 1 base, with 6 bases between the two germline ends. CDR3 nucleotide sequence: TGTGCCAGCAGTTATCAGGGAACTAATGAAAAACTGTTTTTT. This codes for CASSYQGTNEKLFF.

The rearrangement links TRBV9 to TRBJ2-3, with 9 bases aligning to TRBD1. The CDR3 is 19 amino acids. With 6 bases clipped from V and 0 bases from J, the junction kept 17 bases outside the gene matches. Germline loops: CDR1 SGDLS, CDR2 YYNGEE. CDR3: CASTEGTGHSLASTDTQYF. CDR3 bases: TGTGCCAGCACCGAGGGGACAGGGCATTCCCTGGCAAGCACAGATACGCAGTATTTT.

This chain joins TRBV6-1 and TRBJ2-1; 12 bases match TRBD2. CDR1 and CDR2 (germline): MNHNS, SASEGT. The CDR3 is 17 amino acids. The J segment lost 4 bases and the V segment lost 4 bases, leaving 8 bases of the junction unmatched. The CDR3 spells CASSAGLAGLKYNEQFF. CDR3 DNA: TGTGCCAGCAGTGCCGGACTAGCGGGACTTAAGTACAATGAGCAGTTCTTC.

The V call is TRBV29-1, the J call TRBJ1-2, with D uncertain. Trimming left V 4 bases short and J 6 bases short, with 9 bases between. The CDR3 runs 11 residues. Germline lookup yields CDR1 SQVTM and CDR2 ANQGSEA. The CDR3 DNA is TGCAGCGTTGTGGTCGGGGATGGCTACACCTTC. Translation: CSVVVGDGYTF.

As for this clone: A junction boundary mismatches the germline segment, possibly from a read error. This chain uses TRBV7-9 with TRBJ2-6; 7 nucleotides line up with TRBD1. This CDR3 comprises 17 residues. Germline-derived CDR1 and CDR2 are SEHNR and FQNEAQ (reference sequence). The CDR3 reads CSSSFLGGTSGANVLTF. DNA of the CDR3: TGTTCCAGCAGCTTTTTAGGGGGCACGTCTGGGGCCAACGTCCTGACTTTC.

The CDR3 loop reads CASRRGLADEQYF. The CDR3 bases are TGTGCCAGCAGACGGGGACTAGCGGACGAGCAGTACTTC. The chain is built from TRBV2 and TRBJ2-7; TRBD2 matches at 11 bases. The CDR3 is made up of 13 amino acids. Per germline, CDR1 SNHLY and CDR2 FYNNEI. Trimming took 6 bases from V and 5 from J; bases not matched to a gene: 3. The full variable domain, completed using reference TRBV2 and TRBJ2-7, is EPEVTQTPSHQVTQMGQEVILRCVPISNHLYFYWYRQILGQKVEFLVSFYNNEISEKSEIFDDQFSVERPDGSNFTLKIRSTKLEDSAMYFCASRRGLADEQYFGPGTRLTVT.

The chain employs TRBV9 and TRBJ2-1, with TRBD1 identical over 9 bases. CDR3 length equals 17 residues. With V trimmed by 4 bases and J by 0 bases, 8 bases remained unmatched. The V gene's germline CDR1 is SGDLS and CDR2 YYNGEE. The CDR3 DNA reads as TGTGCCAGCAGCCCGGACAGGGGACGTGGCTCCTACAATGAGCAGTTCTTC. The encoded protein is CASSPDRGRGSYNEQFF.

The CDR3 here is CATSRDMVAGVYEQFF. The CDR3, as DNA: TGTGCCACCAGCAGAGATATGGTAGCGGGAGTGTATGAGCAGTTCTTC. The rearrangement links TRBV15 to TRBJ2-1; 9 bases match TRBD2. The CDR3 spans 16 residues. Germline loops: CDR1 LNHNV, CDR2 YYDKDF (reference sequence). Unmatched junction bases numbered 8, after V lost 0 bases and J lost 8 bases.

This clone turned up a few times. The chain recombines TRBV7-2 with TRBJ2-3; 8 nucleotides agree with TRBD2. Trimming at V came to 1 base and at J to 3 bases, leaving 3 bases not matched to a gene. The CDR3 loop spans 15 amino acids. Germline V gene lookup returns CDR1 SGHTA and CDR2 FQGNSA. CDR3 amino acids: CASSLGTSGTDTQYF. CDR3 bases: TGTGCCAGCAGCTTAGGAACTAGCGGTACAGATACGCAGTATTTT.

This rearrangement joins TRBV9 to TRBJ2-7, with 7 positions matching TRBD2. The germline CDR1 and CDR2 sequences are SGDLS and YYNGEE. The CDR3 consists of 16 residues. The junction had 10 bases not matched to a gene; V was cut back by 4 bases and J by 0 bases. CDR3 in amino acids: CASSPAGSVHSYEQYF. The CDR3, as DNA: TGTGCCAGCAGCCCAGCGGGGTCAGTTCACTCCTACGAGCAGTACTTC.

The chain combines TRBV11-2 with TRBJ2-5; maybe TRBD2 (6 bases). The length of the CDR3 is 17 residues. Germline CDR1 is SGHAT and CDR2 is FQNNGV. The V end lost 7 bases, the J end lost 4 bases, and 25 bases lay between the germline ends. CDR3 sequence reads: CASTKDADSRRGETQYF. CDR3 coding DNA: TGTGCCAGCACCAAAGATGCGGACTCCAGGCGGGGAGAGACCCAGTACTTC.

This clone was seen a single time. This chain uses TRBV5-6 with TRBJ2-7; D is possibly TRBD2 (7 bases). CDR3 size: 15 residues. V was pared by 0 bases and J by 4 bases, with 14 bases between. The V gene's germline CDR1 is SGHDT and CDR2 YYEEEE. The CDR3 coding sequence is TGTGCCAGCAGCTTGGGGGCGGGGGCTAGGTACGAGCAGTACTTC. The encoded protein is CASSLGAGARYEQYF.

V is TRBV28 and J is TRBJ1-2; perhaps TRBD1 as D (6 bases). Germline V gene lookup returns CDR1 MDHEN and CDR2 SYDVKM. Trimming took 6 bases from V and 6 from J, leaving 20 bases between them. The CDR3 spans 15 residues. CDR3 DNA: TGTGCCAGCAGGGACAGTAGGCAGGTGCATCATGGCTACACCTTC. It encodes CASRDSRQVHHGYTF.

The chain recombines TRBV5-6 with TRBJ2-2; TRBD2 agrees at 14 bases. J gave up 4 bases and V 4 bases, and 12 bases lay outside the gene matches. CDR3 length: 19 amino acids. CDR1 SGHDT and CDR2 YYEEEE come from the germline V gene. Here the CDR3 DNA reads TGTGCCAGCAGCCCCGGGACTAGCGGGAGTAATTTGGGCACCGGGGAGCTGTTTTTT. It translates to CASSPGTSGSNLGTGELFF.

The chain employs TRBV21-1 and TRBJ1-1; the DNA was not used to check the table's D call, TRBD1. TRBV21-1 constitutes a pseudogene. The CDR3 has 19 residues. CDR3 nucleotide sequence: TGTGCCAGCAGCAAAGGTGGGGGCCAGGGGGGAGATCTAAACACTGAAGCTTTCTTT. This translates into CASSKGGGQGGDLNTEAFF.

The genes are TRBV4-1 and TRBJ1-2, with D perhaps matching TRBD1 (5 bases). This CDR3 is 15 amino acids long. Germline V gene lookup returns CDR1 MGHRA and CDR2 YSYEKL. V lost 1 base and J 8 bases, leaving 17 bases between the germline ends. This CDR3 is CASSQGWWDFGGYTF. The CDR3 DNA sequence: TGCGCCAGCAGCCAAGGCTGGTGGGACTTTGGGGGCTACACCTTC.

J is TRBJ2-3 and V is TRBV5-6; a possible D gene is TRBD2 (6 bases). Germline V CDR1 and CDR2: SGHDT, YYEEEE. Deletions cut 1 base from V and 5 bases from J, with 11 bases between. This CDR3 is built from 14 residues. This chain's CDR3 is CASSLLEGLDTQYF. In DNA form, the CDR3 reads TGTGCCAGCAGCTTGTTGGAGGGGCTAGATACGCAGTATTTT.

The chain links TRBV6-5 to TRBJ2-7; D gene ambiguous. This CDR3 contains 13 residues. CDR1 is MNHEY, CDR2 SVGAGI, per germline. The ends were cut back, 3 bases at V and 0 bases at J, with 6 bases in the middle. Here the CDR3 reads CASSYTASYEQYF. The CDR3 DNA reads TGTGCCAGCAGTTATACAGCCTCCTACGAGCAGTACTTC.

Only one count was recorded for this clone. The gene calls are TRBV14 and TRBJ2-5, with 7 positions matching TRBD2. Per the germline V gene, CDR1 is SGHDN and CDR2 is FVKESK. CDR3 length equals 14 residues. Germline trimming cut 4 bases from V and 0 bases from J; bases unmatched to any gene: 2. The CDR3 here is CASSPGGYQETQYF. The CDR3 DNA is TGTGCCAGCAGCCCGGGAGGTTACCAAGAGACCCAGTACTTC.

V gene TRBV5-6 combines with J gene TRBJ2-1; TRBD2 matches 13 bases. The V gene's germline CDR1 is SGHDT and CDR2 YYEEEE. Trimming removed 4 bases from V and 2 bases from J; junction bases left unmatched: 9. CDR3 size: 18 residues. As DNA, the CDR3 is TGTGCCAGCAGCACCGGGACTAGCGGGATAGACACCTACAATGAGCAGTTCTTC. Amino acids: CASSTGTSGIDTYNEQFF.